The clone carrying this T cell receptor beta chain has more than one count but fewer than ten. The sample belongs to a study of blood T cell repertoires in COVID-19. Turning to the study itself: Spain, Italy and the United States supplied samples that represented acute and convalescent COVID-19. The analysed material was cDNA or gDNA that came from T cells, B-cell-depleted T cells, or PBMCs.

Germline V CDR1 and CDR2: MDHEN, SYDVKM. Deletions cut 6 bases from V and 3 bases from J, with 11 bases between. The CDR3 runs 14 residues. Sequenced by immunoSEQ multiplex PCR; TCRdb stores in-frame clones only, minus some. The sample includes 150,000 to 200,000 clones, 70% to 90% of them seen just once. V usage is TRBV28 and J usage is TRBJ1-4, with D unclear. The origin of this receptor is a man in his forties with active or convalescent COVID-19. Sequenced material: peripheral blood. The CDR3 loop reads CASSRSRANEKLFF. For the CDR3, the DNA is TGTGCCAGCAGCCGGTCGCGGGCTAATGAAAAACTGTTTTTT.